This TCR beta chain was observed in a study of T cells in Graves' hyperthyroidism and ophthalmopathy (dated by TCRdb to between 2018 and 2020). Notes on the research overall: Peripheral blood was collected at initial diagnosis, before any treatment. In addition, the study compared T-cell repertoires in thyroid tissue and in blood from five or six Graves' hyperthyroidism patients. The paper reports TCR Vbeta CDR3 sequencing of some 140 peripheral blood samples: some 44 ophthalmopathy, over 70 hyperthyroidism and 17 progressor patients. To identify distinguishing TCR V-J signatures, a discovery cohort of around 100 patients was used, comprising under 45 with Graves' ophthalmopathy and some 60 with stable Graves' hyperthyroidism. For training and testing, the roughly 100 patients in the discovery cohort were randomly divided in a 7:3 ratio. After sampling, hyperthyroidism patients received methimazole starting at 30 mg daily, and ophthalmopathy patients received high-dose intravenous methylprednisolone. Whether ophthalmopathy could be predicted prospectively was tested in an independent validation cohort made up of 18 hyperthyroidism patients plus 17 patients who later progressed to ophthalmopathy.

Stable Graves' hyperthyroidism was defined as no progression to ophthalmopathy during 18 months of follow-up. Hyperthyroidism patients were newly diagnosed, had a disease duration of under 2 months, and were aged 18 to 65 years. The study excluded patients with uncontrolled infections, other autoimmune diseases, pregnancy or lactation. Clinical symptoms, serum thyroxine and TRAb, thyroid ultrasound, and orbital computed tomography formed the basis for the diagnoses. Ficoll-Paque density gradient centrifugation was used to isolate PBMCs from around 10 ml of fresh peripheral blood. Total RNA was extracted with Trizol reagent, and quality was checked on an Agilent 2100 Bioanalyzer. Results the study describes overall, beyond this receptor: During validation, the model predicted progression to ophthalmopathy a median of about 5.9 months ahead of onset, with roughly 65% sensitivity and around 72% specificity. Ophthalmopathy was separated from stable hyperthyroidism by a 13 V-J signature model, with around 90% sensitivity and 81% to 82% specificity obtained in cross-validation and 80%/75% obtained in testing. Most expanded thyroid clonotypes (frequency above 0.001) were also detected in blood, a finding suggesting that blood repertoires may reflect thyroid immune responses. Sample size was not statistically predetermined, and blinding of investigators to group allocation was not performed.

This clonotype showed up many times. Its antigen specificity is not known. No base quality values were provided; no much bigger clone lies one nucleotide off. From its cysteine to its phenylalanine, the CDR3 spans 13 amino acids. Left in the record is the CDR3 DNA by itself, 39 bases read in frame from the first base. The germline V gene (reference sequence) gives CDR1 as DFQATT and CDR2 as SNEGSKA. V is pared back by 3 bases and J by 0 bases, with 6 bases lying between the germline termini. The TCR beta CDR3 regions were amplified from RNA transcripts. A first-round RT-PCR of the TCR CDR3 used the HTBI primer set with the Qiagen OneStep RT-PCR kit. The libraries were constructed in a second round of multiplex PCR and then size-selected and purified. Libraries were sequenced paired-end with 100 bp reads on an Illumina HiSeq2000. In the paper's pipeline: SOAPnuke was used to process the raw data, with reads discarded if the reads contained adapters or uncalled bases, had a mean Phred below 15, or lacked an exact constant-primer or identifier match. High-quality paired reads were merged with COPE v1.2.5, and unique nucleotide sequences were defined as clonotypes. MiTCR v1.1 was used to align clonotypes to the IMGT TRBV, TRBD and TRBJ reference segments. The analysis was restricted to V-J combinations with a frequency above 0.0001, which together covered 99.2% of the repertoires. The TCS score was defined as the ratio of F50 (clonal expansion) to E x V (chaos), calculated using BLOSUM62-based TCRdist between CDR3 peptides within each V-J. Welch's t-statistics and random forest reduced roughly 530 V-J features to 10 to 15, which were used in a naive Bayes classifier (R e1071). Starting from the raw public reads, TCRdb applied fastp trimming at Q25, assembled clones with MiXCR and retained in-frame beta chains. Every distinct CDR3 protein forms one entry, paired with its most common genes and DNA. It is TCRdb's table, rather than the study itself, that gives the V and J calls and clone size. A total of a few hundred thousand distinct CDR3 sequences appear in this sample, more than 13% of them only once. 32% of the sample belongs to the ten largest clones.

The TCR sequence derives from a woman aged 30 to 39 with Graves' hyperthyroidism. Specimen: blood. The chain is assembled from TRBV20-1 and TRBJ2-1; the D gene assignment is ambiguous. CDR3 loop: CSARTSSYNEQFF. The bases read TGCAGTGCTAGGACAAGCTCCTACAATGAGCAGTTCTTC.